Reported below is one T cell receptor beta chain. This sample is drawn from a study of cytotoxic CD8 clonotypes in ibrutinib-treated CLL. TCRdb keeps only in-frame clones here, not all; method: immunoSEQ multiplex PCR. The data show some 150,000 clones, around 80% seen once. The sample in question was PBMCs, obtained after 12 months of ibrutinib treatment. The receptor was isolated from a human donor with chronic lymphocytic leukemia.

The CDR3 region has the DNA TGTGCCAGCTCACCACCGGGCAGGGTCACAGATACGCAGTATTTT. Translating it yields CASSPPGRVTDTQYF. The chain links TRBV18 to TRBJ2-3; TRBD1 is a possible D gene (5 bases). V was trimmed by 0 bases and J by 2 bases, leaving 9 bases between them. Germline CDR1 KGHSH, CDR2 LQKENI. The CDR3 is 15 amino acids.